This TCR beta chain was captured by sequencing in a study of radiation and T cells in renal cell carcinoma. Time point in this sample: baseline pretreatment blood. Indicated treatment: 15 Gy SBRT to primary tumor, nephrectomy 4 weeks later. Germline V gene data show CDR1 as SGHNT and CDR2 as YYREEE (reference sequence). V shed 4 bases and J shed 4 bases, with 12 bases lying between them. There are 14 residues in the CDR3. TCRdb's copy holds only in-frame clones and misses some; the assay was immunoSEQ multiplex PCR. The sample lists 110,000 to 150,000 clones, roughly 84% occurring once. The source was blood, collected from a patient whose treatment included radiotherapy and nephrectomy. This chain uses TRBV5-4 with TRBJ2-1; D is perhaps TRBD2 (5 bases). This clonotype originated in a woman between 45 and 65 years old with renal cell carcinoma. The CDR3 region has the DNA TGTGCCAGCAGCCCCCCTACGGGATACAATGAGCAGTTCTTC. Residues: CASSPPTGYNEQFF. Together with reference TRBV5-4 and TRBJ2-1, the CDR3 gives the full variable domain: ETGVTQSPTHLIKTRGQQVTLRCSSQSGHNTVSWYQQALGQGPQFIFQYYREEENGRGNFPPRFSGLQFPNYSSELNVNALELDDSALYLCASSPPTGYNEQFFGPGTRLTVL.